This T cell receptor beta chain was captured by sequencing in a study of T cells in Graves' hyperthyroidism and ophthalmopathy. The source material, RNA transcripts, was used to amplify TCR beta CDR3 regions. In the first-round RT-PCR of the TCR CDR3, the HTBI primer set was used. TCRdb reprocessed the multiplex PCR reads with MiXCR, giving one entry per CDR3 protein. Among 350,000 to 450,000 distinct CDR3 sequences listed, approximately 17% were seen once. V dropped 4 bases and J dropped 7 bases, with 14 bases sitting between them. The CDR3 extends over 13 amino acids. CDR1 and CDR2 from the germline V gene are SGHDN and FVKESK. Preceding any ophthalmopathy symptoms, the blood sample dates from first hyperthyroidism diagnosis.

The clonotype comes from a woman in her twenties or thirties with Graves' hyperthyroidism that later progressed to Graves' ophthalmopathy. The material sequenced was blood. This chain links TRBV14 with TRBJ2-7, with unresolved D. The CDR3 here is CASSPSPLGEQYF. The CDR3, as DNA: TGTGCCAGCAGCCCTTCCCCCTTAGGTGAGCAGTACTTC.